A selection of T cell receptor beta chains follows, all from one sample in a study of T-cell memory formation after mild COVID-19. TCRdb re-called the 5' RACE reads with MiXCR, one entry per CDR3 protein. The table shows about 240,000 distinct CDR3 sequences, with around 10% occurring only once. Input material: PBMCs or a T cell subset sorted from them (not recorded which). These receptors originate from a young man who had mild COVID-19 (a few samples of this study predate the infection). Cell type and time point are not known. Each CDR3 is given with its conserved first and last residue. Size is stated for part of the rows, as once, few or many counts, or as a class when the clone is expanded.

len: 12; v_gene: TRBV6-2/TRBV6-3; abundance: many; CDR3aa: CASSPGDEKLFF
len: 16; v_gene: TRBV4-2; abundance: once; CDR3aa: CASSQAGRGLTYEQYF
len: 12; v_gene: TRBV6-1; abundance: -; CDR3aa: CASMPARDTQYF
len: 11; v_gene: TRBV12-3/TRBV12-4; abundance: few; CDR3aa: CASRGHLGAFF
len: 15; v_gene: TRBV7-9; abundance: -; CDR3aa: CASSLGQGAAEIAFF
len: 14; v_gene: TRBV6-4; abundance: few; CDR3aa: CASSESQGTQPQHF
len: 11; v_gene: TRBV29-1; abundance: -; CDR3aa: CSVDHSNGYTF
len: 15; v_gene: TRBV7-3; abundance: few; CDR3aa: CASSLDPAGSYEQYF
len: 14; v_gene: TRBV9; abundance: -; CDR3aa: CASSAQGLAGAEFF
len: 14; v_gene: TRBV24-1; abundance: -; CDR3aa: CATRGQRNTGELFF
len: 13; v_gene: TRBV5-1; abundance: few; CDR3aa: CASSLGDNYEQYF
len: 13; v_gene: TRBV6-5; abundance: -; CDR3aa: CASSYGQYTEAFF
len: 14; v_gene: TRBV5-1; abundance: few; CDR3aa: CASSLDGINQPQHF
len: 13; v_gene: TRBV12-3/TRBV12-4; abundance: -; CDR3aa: CASSSGANYGYTF